Sequencing of this TCR beta chain was carried out in a study of blood T cell repertoires in COVID-19. Turning to the study itself: Researchers got acute and convalescent COVID-19 samples from the United States, Italy and Spain. Nucleic acid was either cDNA or gDNA, and it came from T cells, B-cell-depleted T cells, or PBMCs.

The CDR3 is 11 amino acids. Trimming stripped 5 bases from V and 6 bases from J, with 8 bases between. From germline, CDR1 is SGHAT and CDR2 FQNNGV. Original analysis: Scientists estimated how many nucleated cells there were by amplifying reference gene primers. Data came from immunoSEQ multiplex PCR; TCRdb stores just in-frame clones and leaves some out. That table supplies the V and J calls and clone size; D and trimming were determined from the DNA. In the table there are about 260,000 clones, just under 85% of which are singletons. The specimen was peripheral blood. The sequence was collected from an elderly woman with acute or convalescent COVID-19. This rearrangement joins TRBV11-2 to TRBJ2-7; no reliable D call. CDR3 sequence reads: CASSPSGEQYF. In DNA form, the CDR3 reads TGTGCCAGCAGCCCCTCCGGCGAGCAGTACTTC.